This paragraph covers one T cell receptor (beta chain) sequence. The antigen it binds to is not known. Base qualities are not recorded, but no much larger clone differs from it by a single base. The sample's time point label is to be understood as: recipient sample about 28 days before transplant, after cytoreduction. Recipient blood was collected about 28 days before transplant and at days 30, 100 and 180 after transplant. Nuclei Lysis Solution was used to extract genomic DNA from fresh or cryopreserved unfractionated peripheral blood mononuclear cells. The data were taken from a study of T cell clonotyping in hematopoietic cell transplantation (dated by TCRdb to the early 2020s). For the study in its entirety: Recipient samples taken before transplant were obtained following cytoreduction. In the study, fewer than 150 blood samples were gathered from some 32 consecutive transplant recipients and their related donors. Recruitment of patients ran from late 2015 to early 2017, and follow-up continued until late 2020 or until death. Overall study results and their limits: After transplant, TCR diversity in recipients dropped, and pathologically expanded clonotypes increased progressively from day 30 to day 180. The sample size was limited, and because cells were not sorted, the contributions of CD4 and CD8 repertoires could not be separated. Donor and pretransplant recipient Inverse Simpson Index values predicted broader posttransplant TCR repertoire diversity. Only a small fraction of recipient repertoires overlapped donor repertoires, with over 97% appearing de novo at the given depth.

From a lookup of the germline V gene, CDR1 and CDR2 are SGHDT and YYEEEE. V and J lose 0 bases and 7 bases, and a span of 11 bases separates them. The CDR3 has 13 amino acids, counting the end cysteine and phenylalanine. Solely the CDR3 DNA is kept, with 39 bases framed from the first base. The immunoSEQ assay, a bias-controlled multiplex PCR with V- and J-specific primers, was used to amplify TCR beta CDR3 regions from genomic DNA. In a second PCR step, the CDR3 amplicons were tagged with a proprietary barcode plus Illumina adapter sequences. CDR3 libraries were sequenced on an Illumina MiSeq instrument. From the authors' description of their analysis: Export and quality control were done with immunoSEQ Analyzer 3.0, while downstream analyses used R Bioconductor and Immunarch. Only productive rearrangements in the normalized downsampled data set were used to calculate repertoire metrics. In the normalized cohort, clonotypes with more than 5 templates were defined as pathologically expanded. The Inverse Simpson Index was used to measure repertoire diversity. To capture all clonotypes, CMV-specificity analyses were performed on the non-normalized data set. TCRdb's version of the immuneACCESS table is confined to in-frame rearrangements and falls short of the full clone set. An unresolved V gene accounts for under half of the shortfall where checked; the remainder is of unknown origin. The V and J calls and clone size were taken over from that table, and D and trimming were inferred from the DNA. This sample comprises about 5,100 clones, 25% to 35% of them detected only once. 17% of the sample is taken by the ten largest.

Sequencing used peripheral blood mononuclear cells, obtained before stem cell transplant. The clonotype comes from a man aged 50 to 59 with myelofibrosis. Some clones in this sample may be carry-over from other donors' samples. The sequence links TRBV5-6 to TRBJ2-7, with a tentative D gene TRBD1 over 7 matching bases. The CDR3 protein: CASSLEAGGEQYF. The DNA sequence is given as TGTGCCAGCAGCTTGGAGGCAGGGGGGGAGCAGTACTTC.